What follows are 24 T cell receptor beta chains derived from one specimen sequenced in a study of blood T cell repertoires in COVID-19. The data were produced by immunoSEQ multiplex PCR, yet TCRdb's version contains in-frame clones alone and is incomplete. The data contain around 200,000 clones, roughly 86% of them singletons. Sequences were obtained from peripheral blood. These receptors were taken from a young man with active or convalescent COVID-19.

The CDR3 region is CASSRTWKGSYGYTF. CDR3 in DNA: TGTGCCAGCAGCCGGACTTGGAAGGGAAGCTATGGCTACACCTTC. The chain is built from TRBV27 and TRBJ1-2, with D hard to call. Per germline, CDR1 MNHEY and CDR2 SMNVEV (reference sequence). V lost 6 bases to trimming and J lost 4 bases, with 18 bases between them. CDR3 length: 15 amino acids.

This chain links TRBV4-2 with TRBJ2-3; 8 bases are shared with TRBD2. The CDR3 contains 14 residues. V gave up 1 base and J gave up 6 bases; unmatched junction bases: 3. Per the germline V gene, CDR1 is LGHNA and CDR2 is YNFKEQ. CDR3 coding DNA: TGTGCCAGCAGCCAAGGGACTAGCCGCGATACGCAGTATTTT. Protein product: CASSQGTSRDTQYF.

The chain employs TRBV7-8 and TRBJ2-1; 13 bases line up with TRBD2. CDR1 and CDR2 from the germline V gene are SGHVS and FQNEAQ. V trimming: 2 bases; J trimming: 6 bases; junction bases outside the gene matches: 13. CDR3 length: 19 residues. CDR3 DNA: TGTGCCAGCAGCTTATTGGGGCCCGGTACTAGCGGGAGGGCCAATGAGCAGTTCTTC. Its translation: CASSLLGPGTSGRANEQFF.

The chain couples TRBV27 to TRBJ2-1; TRBD2 is a possible D gene (6 bases). V was pared by 3 bases and J by 5 bases, with 11 bases between. The CDR3 spans 14 residues. Germline CDR1 is MNHEY and CDR2 is SMNVEV (reference sequence). The CDR3 nucleotides are TGTGCCAGCAGTTTCGGGGTAGCGGACAATGAGCAGTTCTTC. Its protein is CASSFGVADNEQFF.

V is TRBV6-1 and J is TRBJ1-6; 9 nucleotides match TRBD1. With V trimmed by 4 bases and J by 0 bases, 7 bases remained unmatched. Germline V gene data show CDR1 as MNHNS and CDR2 as SASEGT. CDR3 size: 18 residues. CDR3 DNA sequence: TGTGCCAGCAGTGGGGAACAGGGGGCCGGCTCCTATAATTCACCCCTCCACTTT. Its translation is CASSGEQGAGSYNSPLHF.

The chain joins TRBV4-2 to TRBJ1-5, with 7 positions matching TRBD1. After removal of 0 bases from V and 9 bases from J, the junction contained 8 bases not matched to a gene. This CDR3 region has 15 residues. The germline CDR1 and CDR2 sequences are LGHNA and YNFKEQ. CDR3: CASSQEWDRLSPQHF. DNA of the CDR3: TGTGCCAGCAGCCAAGAATGGGACAGACTTTCGCCCCAGCATTTT.

This chain connects TRBV7-2 to TRBJ2-7; maybe TRBD2 (6 bases). From germline, CDR1 is SGHTA and CDR2 FQGNSA. Trimming took off 2 bases at V and 2 bases at J, with 16 bases between the two ends. This CDR3 is 16 amino acids long. This chain's CDR3 is CASSLPLLAKAYEQYF. CDR3 nucleotides: TGTGCCAGCAGCTTACCTCTCCTAGCGAAGGCCTACGAGCAGTACTTC.

The V call is TRBV4-1, the J call TRBJ1-2; TRBD1 might be the D (6 bases). Germline CDR1 is MGHRA and CDR2 is YSYEKL. There are 15 residues in the CDR3. The V gene lost 0 bases and the J gene lost 6 bases, with 14 bases spanning the gap. CDR3 coding DNA: TGCGCCAGCAGCCAAGATCTAACCAGGGGAGATGGCTACACCTTC. Protein sequence: CASSQDLTRGDGYTF.

A few counts support this clone. CDR3 DNA: TGTGCCAGCAGGTCCCAACAGGGGGATCAGCCCCAGCATTTT. Translated: CASRSQQGDQPQHF. The genes are TRBV28 and TRBJ1-5; 8 nucleotides match TRBD1. The CDR3 consists of 14 residues. Trimming removed 6 bases from V and 5 bases from J; junction bases left unmatched: 6. Germline V CDR1 and CDR2: MDHEN, SYDVKM.

The chain joins TRBV28 to TRBJ2-7, with 10 nucleotides matching TRBD1. From germline, CDR1 is MDHEN and CDR2 SYDVKM. Losses at the gene ends were 6 bases for V and 5 bases for J; bases not matched to a gene: 7. The CDR3 covers 14 residues. CDR3 sequence: CASRGTGDTHEQYF. The CDR3 nucleotides are TGTGCCAGCAGAGGGACAGGGGATACCCACGAGCAGTACTTC.

This chain links TRBV12-3 or TRBV12-4 with TRBJ2-4; D not resolved. V was pared by 4 bases and J by 12 bases, with 13 bases between. The length of the CDR3 is 12 residues. CDR3 in DNA: TGTGCCAGCAGTTCAGAGGTCCGGAATCAGTACTTC. It specifies CASSSEVRNQYF.

The rearrangement uses TRBV6-5 and TRBJ2-5, with 7 bases matching TRBD2. The CDR3 spans 14 residues. V trimming: 6 bases; J trimming: 4 bases; junction bases outside the gene matches: 8. CDR1 is MNHEY and CDR2 is SVGAGI in the germline V gene. CDR3 sequence (DNA): TGTGCCAGCAGCCCCACTAGCGCGTTAGAGACCCAGTACTTC. Protein product: CASSPTSALETQYF.

CDR3 sequence reads: CASSQTSGTRTYEQYF. For the CDR3, the DNA is TGCGCCAGCAGCCAAACTAGCGGGACGAGGACCTACGAGCAGTACTTC. The genes are TRBV4-3 and TRBJ2-7, with 10 bases identical to TRBD2. Germline V gene lookup returns CDR1 LGHNA and CDR2 YSLEER. With V trimmed by 2 bases and J by 2 bases, 6 bases remained unmatched. The CDR3 is 16 amino acids.

The J gene is TRBJ1-3, the V gene TRBV18; 8 nucleotides line up with TRBD1. This CDR3 contains 14 residues. Trimming cost V 5 bases and J 2 bases; bases outside gene matches: 2. The germline CDR1 and CDR2 sequences are KGHSH and LQKENI. Written as DNA, the CDR3 is TGTGCCAGCTCAGCGGACAGGGCTGGAAACACCATATATTTT. Encoded protein: CASSADRAGNTIYF.

The chain recombines TRBV2 with TRBJ2-1; 7 positions match TRBD2. From germline, CDR1 is SNHLY and CDR2 FYNNEI. There are 18 residues in the CDR3. The V gene end was trimmed by 4 bases and the J gene end by 1 base; junction bases not matched to a gene: 13. This chain's CDR3 is CASSVGTTNSWSYNEQFF. For the CDR3, the DNA is TGTGCCAGCAGTGTTGGGACTACGAACTCCTGGTCCTACAATGAGCAGTTCTTC. Supplemented by reference TRBV2 and TRBJ2-1, the full variable domain reads EPEVTQTPSHQVTQMGQEVILRCVPISNHLYFYWYRQILGQKVEFLVSFYNNEISEKSEIFDDQFSVERPDGSNFTLKIRSTKLEDSAMYFCASSVGTTNSWSYNEQFFGPGTRLTVL.

The chain carries TRBV6-5 and TRBJ2-1, with 9 bases lining up with TRBD2. The V segment lost 10 bases and the J segment 5 bases; nucleotides outside the gene matches: 12. This CDR3 contains 15 residues. Germline lookup yields CDR1 MNHEY and CDR2 SVGAGI. The CDR3 reads CATGALAGIDNEQFF. The CDR3 DNA sequence: TGTGCCACCGGGGCCCTAGCGGGGATCGACAATGAGCAGTTCTTC.

This rearrangement joins TRBV7-7 to TRBJ1-1; TRBD1 matches 7 bases. Trimming cost V 0 bases and J 5 bases; bases outside gene matches: 6. The CDR3 has 15 amino acids. CDR1 and CDR2 (germline): SSHAT, FNYEAQ (reference sequence). DNA of the CDR3: TGTGCCAGCAGCTTAGCCCCACAGGGGTGGACTGAAGCTTTCTTT. Translation gives CASSLAPQGWTEAFF. The full variable domain, in which reference TRBV7-7 and TRBJ1-1 provide the parts outside the CDR3, is GAGVSQSPRYKVTKRGQDVTLRCDPISSHATLYWYQQALGQGPEFLTYFNYEAQPDKSGLPSDRFSAERPEGSISTLTIQRTEQRDSAMYRCASSLAPQGWTEAFFGQGTRLTVV.

The chain combines TRBV5-1 with TRBJ2-5, with TRBD2 as a possible D gene (6 bases). The germline V gene encodes CDR1 SGHRS and CDR2 YFSETQ. V lost 6 bases and J lost 4, with 13 bases in between. The CDR3 runs 13 residues. The CDR3 region is CASTGNSGETQYF. As DNA, the CDR3 is TGCGCCAGCACCGGAAATAGCGGAGAGACCCAGTACTTC.

The rearrangement uses TRBV6-5 and TRBJ2-1; 7 positions match TRBD2. Germline V CDR1 and CDR2: MNHEY, SVGAGI. There are 11 residues in the CDR3. V shed 8 bases and J 16 bases; nucleotides not matched to a gene: 11. This CDR3 is CASSGGGPRFF. The CDR3 nucleotides read TGTGCCAGCTCCGGGGGAGGGCCTCGATTCTTC.

The V gene is TRBV19, the J gene TRBJ1-4; no definite D call. The CDR3 runs 14 residues. CDR1 is LNHDA and CDR2 is SQIVND in the germline V gene (reference sequence). Between the trimmed V and J ends, which lost 5 bases and 4 bases, there was a span of 11 bases. The CDR3 region is CASSRSLNNEKLFF. For the CDR3, the DNA is TGTGCCAGTAGTCGGTCTTTGAATAATGAAAAACTGTTTTTT.

The chain employs TRBV11-1 and TRBJ1-1; 8 bases are shared with TRBD1. After removal of 0 bases from V and 3 bases from J, the junction contained 9 bases not matched to a gene. Per germline, CDR1 SGHAT and CDR2 FQDESV (reference sequence). This CDR3 spans 17 amino acids. The CDR3 DNA sequence: TGTGCCAGCAGCTTAGCGCTGAGACAGGGGTCGGACACTGAAGCTTTCTTT. Its protein product is CASSLALRQGSDTEAFF.

V usage is TRBV5-1 and J usage is TRBJ1-2; maybe TRBD1 (6 bases). The CDR3 contains 15 residues. The germline gives CDR1 SGHRS, CDR2 YFSETQ. The V end was cut by 4 bases, the J end by 6 bases, with 19 bases between. This chain's CDR3 is CASSGGETGNHGYTF. DNA for the CDR3: TGCGCCAGCAGCGGGGGGGAAACAGGGAATCATGGCTACACCTTC.

The chain joins TRBV2 to TRBJ1-2; 7 bases are shared with TRBD1. V lost 6 bases to trimming and J lost 5 bases; unmatched junction nucleotides: 6. The CDR3 length is 13 residues. Looked up from germline, CDR1 is SNHLY and CDR2 is FYNNEI. The CDR3 protein is CASRGQSGYGYTF. The CDR3 bases are TGTGCCAGCAGGGGACAGTCCGGGTATGGCTACACCTTC.

This chain links TRBV14 with TRBJ2-1, with D possibly being TRBD2 (7 bases). The V end was cut by 0 bases, the J end by 7 bases, with 13 bases between. This CDR3 region has 15 residues. Germline V lookup: CDR1 SGHDN, CDR2 FVKESK. CDR3 coding DNA: TGTGCCAGCAGCCAAGACATAGGGGGAGGGAATGAGCAGTTCTTC. Its protein product is CASSQDIGGGNEQFF.